The rows below give T cell receptor beta chains drawn from one sample of a study of sequential checkpoint blockade in melanoma. The data were produced by immunoSEQ multiplex PCR, yet TCRdb's version contains in-frame clones alone and is incomplete. Among 30,000 to 40,000 clones listed, just under 85% were seen once. The specimen was CD8+ T cells sorted from blood (inferred from file names), collected from a patient given nivolumab and ipilimumab in sequence. The receptors originated from a human donor with melanoma. Each CDR3 is given without its conserved first and last residue.

j_call: TRBJ1-4; v_call: TRBV30; cdr3_aa: AWSVYGGDNEKLF
j_call: TRBJ2-1; v_call: TRBV10-3; cdr3_aa: AISDLGSVSYNEQF
j_call: TRBJ2-1; v_call: TRBV9; cdr3_aa: ASSDGVLDEQF
j_call: NA; v_call: TRBV28; cdr3_aa: ASRDRTDDYEQY
j_call: TRBJ2-2; v_call: TRBV27; cdr3_aa: ASSPWTGNTGELF
j_call: TRBJ1-4; v_call: TRBV27; cdr3_aa: ASSPWTGQDEKLF
j_call: TRBJ1-1; v_call: TRBV5-8; cdr3_aa: ASPRGQLGNTEAF
j_call: TRBJ2-2; v_call: TRBV7-9; cdr3_aa: ASSPRQGPNTGELF
j_call: TRBJ2-3; v_call: TRBV5-1; cdr3_aa: ASSLERGEADTQY
j_call: TRBJ1-2; v_call: TRBV5-8; cdr3_aa: ASSPRQGVYGYT
j_call: TRBJ1-1; v_call: TRBV4-1; cdr3_aa: ASSQDPRGQMNTEAF
j_call: TRBJ2-7; v_call: TRBV4-1; cdr3_aa: ASSQDQGDRVYEQY
j_call: TRBJ2-3; v_call: TRBV6-1; cdr3_aa: ASRTGGDTDTQY
j_call: TRBJ1-1; v_call: TRBV19; cdr3_aa: ASSSTDMNTEAF
j_call: TRBJ2-5; v_call: TRBV13; cdr3_aa: ASSPTGTQETQY
j_call: TRBJ1-2; v_call: TRBV27; cdr3_aa: ASKNSGSYGYT
j_call: TRBJ1-1; v_call: TRBV6-1; cdr3_aa: AGRQEGTEAF
j_call: TRBJ2-7; v_call: TRBV5-1; cdr3_aa: ASSLNQGPYEQY
j_call: TRBJ2-7; v_call: TRBV29-1; cdr3_aa: SVVGGYEQY
j_call: TRBJ2-7; v_call: TRBV27; cdr3_aa: ASSPGTGKFYEQY
j_call: TRBJ2-7; v_call: TRBV28; cdr3_aa: ASTPGTSGNEQY
j_call: TRBJ1-1; v_call: TRBV28; cdr3_aa: ASSIYRDMNTEAF
j_call: TRBJ2-1; v_call: TRBV5-1; cdr3_aa: ASWETSYNEQF
j_call: TRBJ2-2; v_call: TRBV6-1; cdr3_aa: ASTIFTGDTGELF
j_call: TRBJ1-3; v_call: TRBV19; cdr3_aa: ASSIYSGQGSGNTIY
j_call: TRBJ2-7; v_call: TRBV7-9; cdr3_aa: ASSSDTYEQY
j_call: TRBJ2-7; v_call: TRBV28; cdr3_aa: ASSFQRGAPYEQY
j_call: TRBJ2-5; v_call: TRBV6-6; cdr3_aa: ASSFPGPETQY
j_call: TRBJ1-5; v_call: TRBV7-2; cdr3_aa: ASSSGGGGNQPQH
j_call: TRBJ1-1; v_call: TRBV5-1; cdr3_aa: ASSLVGGTVTEAF
j_call: TRBJ1-2; v_call: TRBV6-5; cdr3_aa: ASSYTEGISYGYT
j_call: TRBJ2-7; v_call: TRBV5-4; cdr3_aa: ASSIYPGLGASGYEQY
j_call: TRBJ2-1; v_call: TRBV19; cdr3_aa: ASSVASGPNEQF
j_call: TRBJ2-3; v_call: TRBV9; cdr3_aa: ASSVARSGLGPTDTQY
j_call: TRBJ2-1; v_call: TRBV5-1; cdr3_aa: ASSSGGDSAEQF
j_call: TRBJ1-1; v_call: TRBV19; cdr3_aa: ASSSWGGAEAF
j_call: TRBJ1-6; v_call: TRBV5-1; cdr3_aa: ASSLDDSLSYNSPLH
j_call: TRBJ2-7; v_call: TRBV28; cdr3_aa: ASSLSGQSFSYEQY
j_call: TRBJ2-3; v_call: TRBV7-9; cdr3_aa: ASSLARGLADTQY
j_call: TRBJ2-7; v_call: TRBV18; cdr3_aa: ASSLTGTAYEQY
j_call: TRBJ2-5; v_call: TRBV5-6; cdr3_aa: ASSPGDSQETQY
j_call: TRBJ2-7; v_call: TRBV28; cdr3_aa: ASSITRDRVEYYEQY
j_call: TRBJ1-2; v_call: TRBV5-5; cdr3_aa: ASSLAGSNGYT
j_call: TRBJ1-2; v_call: TRBV5-4; cdr3_aa: ASSLAGNNGYT
j_call: TRBJ1-1; v_call: TRBV5-6; cdr3_aa: ASSFGGAAEAF
j_call: TRBJ2-7; v_call: TRBV18; cdr3_aa: ASSSTGDSSYEQY
j_call: TRBJ2-5; v_call: TRBV27; cdr3_aa: ASSPLAGEETQY